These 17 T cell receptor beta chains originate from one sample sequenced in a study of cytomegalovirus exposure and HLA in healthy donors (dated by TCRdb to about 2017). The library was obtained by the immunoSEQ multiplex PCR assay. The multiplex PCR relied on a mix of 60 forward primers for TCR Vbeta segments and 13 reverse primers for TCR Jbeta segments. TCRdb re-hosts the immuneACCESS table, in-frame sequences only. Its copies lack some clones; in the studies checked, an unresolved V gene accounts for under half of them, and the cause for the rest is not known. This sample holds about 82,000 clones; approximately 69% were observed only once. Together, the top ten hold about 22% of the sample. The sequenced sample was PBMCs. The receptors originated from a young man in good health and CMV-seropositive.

DNA for the CDR3: TGCGCCAGCAGCCAAGTAGCACAGGGAGGGTCCTGGGGGTACTACGAGCAGTACTTC. The encoded protein is CASSQVAQGGSWGYYEQYF. The chain links TRBV4-3 to TRBJ2-7; a weak D match, TRBD2 (7 bases). The CDR3 contains 19 residues. From germline, CDR1 is LGHNA and CDR2 YSLEER. With 1 base removed from V and 3 bases from J, the gap between germline ends came to 25 bases.

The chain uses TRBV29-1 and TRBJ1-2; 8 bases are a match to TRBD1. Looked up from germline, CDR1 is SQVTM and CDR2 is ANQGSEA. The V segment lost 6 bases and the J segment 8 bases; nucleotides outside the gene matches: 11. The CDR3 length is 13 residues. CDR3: CSVVGQGAWGYTF. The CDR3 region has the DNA TGCAGCGTAGTCGGTCAGGGGGCTTGGGGCTACACCTTC.

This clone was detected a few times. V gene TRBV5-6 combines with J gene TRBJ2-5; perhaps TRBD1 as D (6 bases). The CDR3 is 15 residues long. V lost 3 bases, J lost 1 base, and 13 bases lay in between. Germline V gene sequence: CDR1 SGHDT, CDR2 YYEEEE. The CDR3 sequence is CASSYPTGAQETQYF. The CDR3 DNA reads TGTGCCAGCAGCTACCCGACAGGAGCCCAAGAGACCCAGTACTTC. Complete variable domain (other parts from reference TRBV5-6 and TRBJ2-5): DAGVTQSPTHLIKTRGQQVTLRCSPKSGHDTVSWYQQALGQGPQFIFQYYEEEERQRGNFPDRFSGHQFPNYSSELNVNALLLGDSALYLCASSYPTGAQETQYFGPGTRLLVL.

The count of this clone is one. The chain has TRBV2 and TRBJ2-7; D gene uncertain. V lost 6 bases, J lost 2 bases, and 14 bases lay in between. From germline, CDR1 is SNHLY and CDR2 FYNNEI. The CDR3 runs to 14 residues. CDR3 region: CASSPDIRTYEQYF. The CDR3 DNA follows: TGTGCCAGCAGCCCCGACATAAGAACCTACGAGCAGTACTTC. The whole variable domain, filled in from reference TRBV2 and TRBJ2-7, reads EPEVTQTPSHQVTQMGQEVILRCVPISNHLYFYWYRQILGQKVEFLVSFYNNEISEKSEIFDDQFSVERPDGSNFTLKIRSTKLEDSAMYFCASSPDIRTYEQYFGPGTRLTVT.

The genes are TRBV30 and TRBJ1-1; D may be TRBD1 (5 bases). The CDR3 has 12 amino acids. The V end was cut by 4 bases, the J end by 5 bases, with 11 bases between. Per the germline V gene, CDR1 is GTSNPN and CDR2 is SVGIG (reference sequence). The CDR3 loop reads CAWTGGETEAFF. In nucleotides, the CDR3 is TGTGCCTGGACGGGGGGGGAGACTGAAGCTTTCTTT.

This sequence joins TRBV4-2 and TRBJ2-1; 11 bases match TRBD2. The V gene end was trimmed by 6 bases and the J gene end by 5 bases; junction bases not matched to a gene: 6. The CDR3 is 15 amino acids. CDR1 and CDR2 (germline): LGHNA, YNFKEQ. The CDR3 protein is CASSIAGGPDNEQFF. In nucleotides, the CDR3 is TGTGCCAGCAGTATAGCGGGAGGGCCCGACAATGAGCAGTTCTTC.

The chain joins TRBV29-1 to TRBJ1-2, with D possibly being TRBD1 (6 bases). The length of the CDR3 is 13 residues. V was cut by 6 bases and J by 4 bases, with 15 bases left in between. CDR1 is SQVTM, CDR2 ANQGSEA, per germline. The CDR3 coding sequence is TGCAGCGTAACAGGGCCCCTTTCCTATGGCTACACCTTC. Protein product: CSVTGPLSYGYTF.

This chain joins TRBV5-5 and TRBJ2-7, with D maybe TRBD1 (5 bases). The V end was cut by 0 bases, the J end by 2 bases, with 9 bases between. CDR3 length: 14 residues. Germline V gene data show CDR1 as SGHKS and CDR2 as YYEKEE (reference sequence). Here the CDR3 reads CASSLGQRAYEQYF. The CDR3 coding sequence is TGTGCCAGCAGCTTGGGACAGAGAGCCTACGAGCAGTACTTC.

DNA of the CDR3: TGTGCCAGCAAGGGGGGCAGGGGGCAGCCCCAGCATTTT. This sequence encodes CASKGGRGQPQHF. The rearrangement uses TRBV14 and TRBJ1-5; 7 bases agree with TRBD1. The CDR3 runs to 13 residues. V lost 7 bases and J lost 7; bases outside the gene matches: 7. The V gene's germline CDR1 is SGHDN and CDR2 FVKESK.

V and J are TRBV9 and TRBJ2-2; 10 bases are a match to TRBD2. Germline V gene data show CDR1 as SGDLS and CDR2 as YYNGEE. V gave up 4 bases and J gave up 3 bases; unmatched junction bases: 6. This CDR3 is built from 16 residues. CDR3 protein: CASSPLAGAHTGELFF. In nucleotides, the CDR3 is TGTGCCAGCAGCCCCCTAGCGGGAGCCCACACCGGGGAGCTGTTTTTT. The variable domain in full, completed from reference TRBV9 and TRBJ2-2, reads DSGVTQTPKHLITATGQRVTLRCSPRSGDLSVYWYQQSLDQGLQFLIQYYNGEERAKGNILERFSAQQFPDLHSELNLSSLELGDSALYFCASSPLAGAHTGELFFGEGSRLTVL.

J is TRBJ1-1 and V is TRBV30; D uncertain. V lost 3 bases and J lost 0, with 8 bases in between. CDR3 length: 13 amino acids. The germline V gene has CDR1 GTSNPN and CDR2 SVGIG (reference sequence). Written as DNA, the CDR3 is TGTGCCTGGAGCGAACTTATGAACACTGAAGCTTTCTTT. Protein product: CAWSELMNTEAFF.

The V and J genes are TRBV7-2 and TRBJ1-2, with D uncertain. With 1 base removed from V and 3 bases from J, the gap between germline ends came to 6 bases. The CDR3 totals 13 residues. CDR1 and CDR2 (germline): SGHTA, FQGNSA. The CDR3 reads CASSLGGYYGYTF. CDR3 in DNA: TGTGCCAGCAGCTTAGGAGGGTACTATGGCTACACCTTC.

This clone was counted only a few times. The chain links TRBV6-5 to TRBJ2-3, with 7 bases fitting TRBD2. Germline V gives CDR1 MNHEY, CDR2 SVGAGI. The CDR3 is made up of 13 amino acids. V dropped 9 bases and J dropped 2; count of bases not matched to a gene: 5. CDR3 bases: TGTGCCAGTAGGGACTACTCCACAGATACGCAGTATTTT. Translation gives CASRDYSTDTQYF.

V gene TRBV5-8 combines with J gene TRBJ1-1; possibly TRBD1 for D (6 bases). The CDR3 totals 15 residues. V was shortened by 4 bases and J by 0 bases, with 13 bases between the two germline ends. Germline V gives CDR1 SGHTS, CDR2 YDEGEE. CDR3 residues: CASSRIGQLNTEAFF. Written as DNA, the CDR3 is TGTGCCAGCAGCCGAATCGGACAGTTGAACACTGAAGCTTTCTTT.

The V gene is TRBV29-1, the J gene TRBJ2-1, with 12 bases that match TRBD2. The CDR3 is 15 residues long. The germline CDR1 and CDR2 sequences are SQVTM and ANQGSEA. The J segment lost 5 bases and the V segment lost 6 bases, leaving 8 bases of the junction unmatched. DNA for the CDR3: TGCAGCGTCGCCAAGGGACTAGCGGGCAACAATGAGCAGTTCTTC. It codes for CSVAKGLAGNNEQFF.

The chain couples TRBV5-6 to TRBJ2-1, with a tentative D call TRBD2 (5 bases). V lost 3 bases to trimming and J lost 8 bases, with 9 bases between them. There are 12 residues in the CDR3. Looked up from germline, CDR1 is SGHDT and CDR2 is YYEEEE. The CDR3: CASSYGVDEQFF. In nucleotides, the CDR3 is TGTGCCAGCAGCTACGGGGTCGATGAGCAGTTCTTC.

CDR3 sequence reads: CASSLGDNTNEKLFF. In nucleotides, the CDR3 is TGTGCCAGCAGCCTCGGGGACAATACTAATGAAAAACTGTTTTTT. The chain links TRBV7-2 to TRBJ1-4; D possibly corresponds to TRBD1 (6 bases). Trimming took off 5 bases at V and 2 bases at J, with 12 bases between the two ends. The CDR3 spans 15 residues. Germline V gives CDR1 SGHTA, CDR2 FQGNSA.